The clone carrying this T cell receptor (beta chain) was seen a single time. The antigen remains unidentified. The record originates from a study of T cell responses to AZD1222 COVID-19 vaccine. Study-wide points: The study reported that nearly half of spike-specific TCRs target unmutated variant regions. Vaccination with two AZD1222 doses was followed by a rise in Spike-specific TCR breadth and depth. There were mostly white British donors and more females than males, and clonal diversity was possibly underestimated.

Method: immunoSEQ multiplex PCR; TCRdb's copy keeps in-frame clones and lacks some. The profile shows over 150,000 clones, approximately 93% of them singletons. Per germline, CDR1 MNHEY and CDR2 SVGAGI. The CDR3 is made up of 13 amino acids. V was shortened by 2 bases and J by 7 bases, with 11 bases between the two germline ends. Sequencing was performed on peripheral blood, taken 28 days after the second AZD1222 dose. The chain recombines TRBV6-5 with TRBJ1-1; D might be TRBD1 (5 bases). This clonotype was sampled from an adult who received the AZD1222 COVID-19 vaccine. This chain's CDR3 is CASSYGGEVEAFF. DNA for the CDR3: TGTGCCAGCAGTTACGGGGGAGAGGTTGAAGCTTTCTTT.